The clone carrying this T cell receptor beta chain came up many times. The antigen is not known. These data are taken from a study of glioma-infiltrating T cells. Study outcomes and limitations: Above-expected tissue-blood divergence occurred in all gliomas, most in low-grade ones. Only very few CDR3 sequences appeared in both tissue and blood.

Using RNA template, CDR3s of TCR alpha and beta were amplified with iRepertoire arm-PCR. Tissue mRNA or PBMC total RNA, roughly 100-400 ng, went into one-step reverse transcription and amplification. TCRdb itself ran the multiplex PCR reads through MiXCR, one entry per CDR3 protein. The sample shows 160,000 or so distinct CDR3 sequences, around 40% of them seen only once. V trimming: 4 bases; J trimming: 1 base; junction bases outside the gene matches: 4. The germline V gene has CDR1 DFQATT and CDR2 SNEGSKA (reference sequence). The CDR3 consists of 15 residues. The sequencing input was glioma tissue, nonneoplastic brain tissue, or PBMCs (not recorded which). The chain employs TRBV20-1 and TRBJ2-1; 10 bases map to TRBD2. The origin of this receptor is a human donor with low-grade glioma or glioblastoma, undergoing nonglioma brain surgery, or in good health (not recorded which). CDR3 nucleotides: TGCAGTGCTAAGAGCGGGAGGGATTCCTACAATGAGCAGTTCTTC. It is translated as CSAKSGRDSYNEQFF.